The clone carrying this TCR beta chain was detected only a few times. Its antigen is not known. Staining for CD45RO/CCR7/CD25/CD127/CD95/CD27 allowed sorting of CD4+ naive, central memory, regulatory and stem cell-like memory cells. The data stem from a study of beta chain features in type 1 diabetes. Study as a whole: Patients did not differ from healthy donors in age, gender or cell yield. Whole-study results and caveats: Naive, central memory and regulatory TCRB repertoires appeared more similar among patients than healthy donors. Type 1 diabetes patients had moderately but significantly shorter TCRB CDR3s in all four CD4+ subsets.

What was sequenced were expressed TCRB transcripts, since all of the isolated RNA had been reverse transcribed. The method was immunoSEQ multiplex PCR; TCRdb's version includes in-frame clones alone and lacks a portion of them. Among around 600,000 clones, 9.5% to 15% were seen once, and the ten largest hold 0.09% to 0.15%. Input material: naive CD4+ T cells from blood. This receptor was identified in a man younger than 45 with type 1 diabetes.

DNA of the CDR3: TGTGCCAGCAGCCCCTCTTGGGGGACAGGGGATGGGGCTTTCTTT. Protein sequence: CASSPSWGTGDGAFF. The chain is built from TRBV7-2 and TRBJ1-1, with 10 bases that match TRBD1. The trim removed 5 bases at V and 11 bases at J, leaving 14 bases unmatched. The V gene's germline CDR1 is SGHTA and CDR2 FQGNSA. CDR3 size: 15 residues.